The clone carrying this T cell receptor beta chain came up once. Produced via immunoSEQ multiplex PCR; TCRdb's table is partial and in-frame only. The sample has tens of thousands of clones; more than 70% are singletons. These data originate in a study of blood T cell repertoires in COVID-19. Turning to the study itself: From T cells, B-cell-depleted T cells, or PBMCs came the material, which was cDNA or gDNA.

The germline V gene has CDR1 LGHDT and CDR2 YNNKEL (reference sequence). The CDR3 length is 18 residues. J gave up 5 bases and V 0 bases, and 12 bases lay outside the gene matches. The gene calls are TRBV3-1 (or the pseudogene TRBV3-2) and TRBJ2-1; 8 bases match TRBD1. Sequencing was done on a sample of peripheral blood. The sequence was collected from a human donor in a cohort sampled during active COVID-19. The CDR3 spells CASSQEYGFGQGNNEQFF. CDR3 in DNA: TGTGCCAGCAGCCAAGAGTATGGGTTCGGACAGGGTAACAATGAGCAGTTCTTC.